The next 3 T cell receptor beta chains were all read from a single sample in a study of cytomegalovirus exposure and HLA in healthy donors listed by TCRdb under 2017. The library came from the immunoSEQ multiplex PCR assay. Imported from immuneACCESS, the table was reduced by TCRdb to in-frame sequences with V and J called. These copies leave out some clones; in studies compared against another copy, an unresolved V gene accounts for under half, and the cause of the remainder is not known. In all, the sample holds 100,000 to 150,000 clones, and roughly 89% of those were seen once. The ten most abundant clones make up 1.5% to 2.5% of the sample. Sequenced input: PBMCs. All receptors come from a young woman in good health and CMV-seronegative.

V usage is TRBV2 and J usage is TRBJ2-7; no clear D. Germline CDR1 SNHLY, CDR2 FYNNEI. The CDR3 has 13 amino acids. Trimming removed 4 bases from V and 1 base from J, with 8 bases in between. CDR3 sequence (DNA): TGTGCCAGCAGTGTGACACCGTCCTACGAGCAGTACTTC. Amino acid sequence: CASSVTPSYEQYF. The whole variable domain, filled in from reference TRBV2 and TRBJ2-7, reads EPEVTQTPSHQVTQMGQEVILRCVPISNHLYFYWYRQILGQKVEFLVSFYNNEISEKSEIFDDQFSVERPDGSNFTLKIRSTKLEDSAMYFCASSVTPSYEQYFGPGTRLTVT.

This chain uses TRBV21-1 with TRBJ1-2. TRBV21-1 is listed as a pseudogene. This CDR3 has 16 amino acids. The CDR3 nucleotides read TGTGCCAGCAGCAAAGGACGAGGATCCAGTAACTATGGCTACACCTTC. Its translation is CASSKGRGSSNYGYTF.

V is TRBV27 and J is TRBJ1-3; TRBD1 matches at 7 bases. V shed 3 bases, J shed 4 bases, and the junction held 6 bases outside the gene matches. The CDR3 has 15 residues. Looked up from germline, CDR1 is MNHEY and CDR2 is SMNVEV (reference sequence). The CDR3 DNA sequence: TGTGCCAGCAGTTTTACAGGGGCGAGGGGAAACACCATATATTTT. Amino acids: CASSFTGARGNTIYF.